Listed below are T cell receptor beta chains from one sample, sequenced in a study of blood T cell repertoires in COVID-19. Sequencing used immunoSEQ multiplex PCR; TCRdb keeps in-frame clones, though not all of them. Of approximately 210,000 clones in the sample, roughly 81% were seen once. Material: peripheral blood. These receptors were obtained from a woman aged 45-60 years with active or convalescent COVID-19. CDR3s include the opening cysteine and the closing phenylalanine or tryptophan. The D gene is left open where the match is weak. The size of a clone is reported for some rows only, either as once, few or many, or as a class for expanded clones.

size	J	V	D	DNA	CDR3
NA	TRBJ2-3	TRBV18	TRBD1	TGTGCCAGCTCTCGGACAGGGGAGAGGCCAGATACGCAGTATTTT	CASSRTGERPDTQYF
once	TRBJ2-7	TRBV14	TRBD1	TGTGCCAGCAGCCACGACTCCGGGACAGTCGGCGAGCAGTACTTC	CASSHDSGTVGEQYF
NA	TRBJ1-6	TRBV5-5	TRBD1	TGTGCCAGCAGCTCCCGACAGGGTAATTCACCCCTCCACTTT	CASSSRQGNSPLHF
NA	TRBJ1-2	TRBV27	NA	TGTGCCAGCAGTTCCGAGGAGGCCAACTATGGCTACACCTTC	CASSSEEANYGYTF
NA	TRBJ2-7	TRBV29-1	TRBD2	TGCAGCGTTGAAGATCCCTATGGCGGGACTAGCGCCTACGAGCAGTACTTC	CSVEDPYGGTSAYEQYF
NA	TRBJ2-7	TRBV6-5	NA	TGTGCCAGCAGTTACCAGACTCATTCCTACGAGCAGTACTTC	CASSYQTHSYEQYF
NA	TRBJ2-5	TRBV7-2	TRBD1	TGTGCCAGCAGCATACAGGGGGCCGGGGAGACCCAGTACTTC	CASSIQGAGETQYF
NA	TRBJ1-2	TRBV5-1	NA	TGCGCCAGCAGCCTGGAAGCCGGGACAAACTTTCGTGGCTACACCTTC	CASSLEAGTNFRGYTF
once	TRBJ1-2	TRBV28	TRBD1	TGTGCCAGCAGTTTATCCGGACAGGTTTATGGCTACACCTTC	CASSLSGQVYGYTF
NA	TRBJ2-2	TRBV6-5	NA	TGTGCCAGCAGTCCGTCTGGGGAGCTGTTTTTT	CASSPSGELFF
once	TRBJ1-2	TRBV7-2	TRBD1	TGTGCCAGCAGCTTTCGTGTTTGGACAGGGGAAGGTGTAGGCTACACCTTC	CASSFRVWTGEGVGYTF
NA	TRBJ2-5	TRBV2	NA	TGTGCCAGCAGAACTAGCAAAAACCAAGAGACCCAGTACTTC	CASRTSKNQETQYF
NA	TRBJ2-5	TRBV5-1	NA	TGCGCCAGCAGCAGTCCTAAAGAGACCCAGTACTTC	CASSSPKETQYF
NA	TRBJ1-6	TRBV11-3	NA	TGTGCCAGCAGCTTACAGGGGTCTTACTTCTATAATTCACCCCTCCACTTT	CASSLQGSYFYNSPLHF
NA	TRBJ2-3	TRBV18	NA	TGTGCCAGCTCACCACTCTCGCTAGCGGATACGCAGTATTTT	CASSPLSLADTQYF
NA	TRBJ1-1	TRBV18	NA	TGTGCCAGCTCACCGCGCACGGGGAACACTGAAGCTTTCTTT	CASSPRTGNTEAFF
once	TRBJ2-1	TRBV13	TRBD2	TGTGCCAGCAGCTCTTTAATAACTGGGACTAGCGCATCCTACAATGAGCAGTTCTTC	CASSSLITGTSASYNEQFF
NA	TRBJ1-2	TRBV2	TRBD1	TGTGCCAGCAGGGAGCGGACAGGATTTTATGGCTACACCTTC	CASRERTGFYGYTF
NA	TRBJ1-3	TRBV5-4	TRBD1	TGTGCCAGCAGCTCGCAGGGGGCTGGAAACACCATATATTTT	CASSSQGAGNTIYF
NA	TRBJ1-2	TRBV28	NA	TGTGCCAGCATAAGTGGAGGGCAAGGCTACACCTTC	CASISGGQGYTF
NA	TRBJ2-2	TRBV28	TRBD1	TGTGCCAGCAGCCTCGGACAGGGAGTCGCCGGGGAGCTGTTTTTT	CASSLGQGVAGELFF
NA	TRBJ1-4	TRBV3-1/TRBV3-2	NA	TGTGCCAGCAGCCTCAGTGCAACTAATGAAAAACTGTTTTTT	CASSLSATNEKLFF
NA	TRBJ1-1	TRBV5-1	TRBD1	TGCGCCAGCAGCGTGTCAGGGGGCCTTGAAGCTTTCTTT	CASSVSGGLEAFF
NA	TRBJ1-1	TRBV4-2	NA	TGTGCCAGCCAACGGGAGAACACTGAAGCTTTCTTT	CASQRENTEAFF
few	TRBJ1-1	TRBV6-5	NA	TGTGCCAGCAGTTACTCCGGCGGGGAAACTGAAGCTTTCTTT	CASSYSGGETEAFF
once	TRBJ2-5	TRBV6-5	NA	TGTGCCAGCAGTATGGACAGTCCCCCGAGGGGGACCCAGTACTTC	CASSMDSPPRGTQYF
few	TRBJ2-2	TRBV5-1	NA	TGCGCCAGCAGCTTGGTTCAGGGCGGCAGGGAGCTGTTTTTT	CASSLVQGGRELFF
NA	TRBJ2-3	TRBV28	TRBD1	TGTGCCAGCAGTTCCCCAGGGGGCCCCCGCACAGATACGCAGTATTTT	CASSSPGGPRTDTQYF
NA	TRBJ1-1	TRBV7-8	NA	TGTGCCAGCACCATCGCGGGGGCCGAAGCTTTCTTT	CASTIAGAEAFF
NA	TRBJ2-5	TRBV10-3	TRBD1	TGTGCCATCTCAGGGGGAGAGACCCAGTACTTC	CAISGGETQYF
NA	TRBJ2-1	TRBV14	TRBD2	TGTGCCAGCAGTCTCCCGTACTGGGGGGGCTACAATGAGCAGTTCTTC	CASSLPYWGGYNEQFF
NA	TRBJ2-1	TRBV27	TRBD2	TGTGCCAGCGGACTAGCGGGAGATTTATATGAGCAGTTCTTC	CASGLAGDLYEQFF